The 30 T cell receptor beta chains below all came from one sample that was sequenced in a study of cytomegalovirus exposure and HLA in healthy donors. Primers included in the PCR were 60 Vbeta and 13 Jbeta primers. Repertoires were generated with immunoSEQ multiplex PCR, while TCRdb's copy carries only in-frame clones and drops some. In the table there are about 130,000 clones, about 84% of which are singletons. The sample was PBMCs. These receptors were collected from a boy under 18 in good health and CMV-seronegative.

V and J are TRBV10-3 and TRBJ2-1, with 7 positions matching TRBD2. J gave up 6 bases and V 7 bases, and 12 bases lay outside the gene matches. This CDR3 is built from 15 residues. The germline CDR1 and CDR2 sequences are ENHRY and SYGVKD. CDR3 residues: CAITGGRSYLNEQFF. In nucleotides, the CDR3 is TGTGCCATCACGGGGGGTCGCAGCTACCTCAATGAGCAGTTCTTC.

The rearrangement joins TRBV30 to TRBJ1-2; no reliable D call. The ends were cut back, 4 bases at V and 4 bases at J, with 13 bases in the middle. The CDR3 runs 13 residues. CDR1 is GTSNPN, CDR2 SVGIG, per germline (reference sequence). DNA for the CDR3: TGTGCCTGGAAGCCGGGGTTGGCCTATGGCTACACCTTC. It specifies CAWKPGLAYGYTF.

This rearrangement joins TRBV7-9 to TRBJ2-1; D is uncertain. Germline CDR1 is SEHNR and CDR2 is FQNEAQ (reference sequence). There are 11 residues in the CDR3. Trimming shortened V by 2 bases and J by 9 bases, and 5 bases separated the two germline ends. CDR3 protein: CASSLLVEQFF. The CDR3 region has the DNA TGTGCCAGCAGCTTATTAGTTGAGCAGTTCTTC. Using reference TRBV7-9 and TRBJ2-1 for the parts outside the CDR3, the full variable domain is DTGVSQNPRHKITKRGQNVTFRCDPISEHNRLYWYRQTLGQGPEFLTYFQNEAQLEKSRLLSDRFSAERPKGSFSTLEIQRTEQGDSAMYLCASSLLVEQFFGPGTRLTVL.

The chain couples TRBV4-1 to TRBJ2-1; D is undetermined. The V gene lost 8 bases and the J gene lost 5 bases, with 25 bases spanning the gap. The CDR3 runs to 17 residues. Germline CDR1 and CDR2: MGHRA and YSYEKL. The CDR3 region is CASGVPIARSSHNEQFF. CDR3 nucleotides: TGCGCCAGCGGAGTTCCAATAGCTCGGAGTTCACACAATGAGCAGTTCTTC.

CDR3 nucleotide sequence: TGCGCCAGCAGCTCCGGGACAGGGGGCGGAACTAATGAAAAACTGTTTTTT. This codes for CASSSGTGGGTNEKLFF. The chain links TRBV5-1 to TRBJ1-4; the match to TRBD1 covers 12 bases. Per the germline V gene, CDR1 is SGHRS and CDR2 is YFSETQ. CDR3 length: 17 residues. The trim removed 3 bases at V and 1 base at J, leaving 4 bases unmatched.

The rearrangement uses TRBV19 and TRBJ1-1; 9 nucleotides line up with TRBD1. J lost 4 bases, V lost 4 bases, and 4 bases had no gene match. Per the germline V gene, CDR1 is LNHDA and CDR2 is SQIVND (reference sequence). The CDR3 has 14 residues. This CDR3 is CASSTTTGGTEAFF. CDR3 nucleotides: TGTGCCAGTAGTACGACGACAGGGGGCACTGAAGCTTTCTTT.

The CDR3 region is CSAAGGQETQYF. The CDR3 bases are TGCAGCGCAGCGGGCGGACAAGAGACCCAGTACTTC. The rearrangement links TRBV29-1 to TRBJ2-5; D is possibly TRBD2 (6 bases). This CDR3 has 12 amino acids. Germline V lookup: CDR1 SQVTM, CDR2 ANQGSEA. V was clipped by 7 bases and J by 2 bases, with 11 bases between them.

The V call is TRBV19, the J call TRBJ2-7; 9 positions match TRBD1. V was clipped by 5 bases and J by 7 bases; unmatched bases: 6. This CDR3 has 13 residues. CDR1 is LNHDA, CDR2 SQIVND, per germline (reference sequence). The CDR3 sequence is CASSSTGGGEQYF. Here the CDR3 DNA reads TGTGCCAGTAGTTCCACAGGGGGCGGAGAGCAGTACTTC.

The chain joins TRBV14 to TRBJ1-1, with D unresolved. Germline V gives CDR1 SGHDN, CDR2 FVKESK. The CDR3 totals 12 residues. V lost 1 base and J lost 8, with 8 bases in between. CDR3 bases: TGTGCCAGCAGCCAAGCGTCTAGAGAAGCTTTCTTT. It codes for CASSQASREAFF.

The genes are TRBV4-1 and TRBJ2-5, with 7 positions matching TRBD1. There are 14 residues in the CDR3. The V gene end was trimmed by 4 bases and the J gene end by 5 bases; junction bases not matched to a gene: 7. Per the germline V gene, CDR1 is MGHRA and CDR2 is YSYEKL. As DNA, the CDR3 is TGCGCCAGCAGCCGACAGGGATCTCGGGAGACCCAGTACTTC. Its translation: CASSRQGSRETQYF.

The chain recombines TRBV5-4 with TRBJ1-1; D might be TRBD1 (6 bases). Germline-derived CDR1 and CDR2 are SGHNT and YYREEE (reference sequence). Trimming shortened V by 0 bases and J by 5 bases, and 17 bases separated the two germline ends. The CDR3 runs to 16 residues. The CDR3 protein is CASSLGQGKAGTEAFF. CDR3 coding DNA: TGTGCCAGCAGCTTGGGGCAGGGGAAAGCGGGGACTGAAGCTTTCTTT. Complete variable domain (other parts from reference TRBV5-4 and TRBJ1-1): ETGVTQSPTHLIKTRGQQVTLRCSSQSGHNTVSWYQQALGQGPQFIFQYYREEENGRGNFPPRFSGLQFPNYSSELNVNALELDDSALYLCASSLGQGKAGTEAFFGQGTRLTVV.

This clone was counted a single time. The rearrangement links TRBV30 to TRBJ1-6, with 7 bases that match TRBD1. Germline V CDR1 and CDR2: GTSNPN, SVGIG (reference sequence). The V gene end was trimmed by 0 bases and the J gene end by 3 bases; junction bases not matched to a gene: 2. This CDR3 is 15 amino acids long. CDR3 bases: TGTGCCTGGAGTGTAACAGGGGTCTATAATTCACCCCTCCACTTT. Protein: CAWSVTGVYNSPLHF.

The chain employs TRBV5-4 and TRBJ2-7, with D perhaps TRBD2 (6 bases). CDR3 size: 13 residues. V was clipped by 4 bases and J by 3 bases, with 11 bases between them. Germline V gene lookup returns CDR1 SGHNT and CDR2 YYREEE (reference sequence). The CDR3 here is CASSGGTDYEQYF. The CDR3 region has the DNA TGTGCCAGCAGCGGCGGGACGGACTACGAGCAGTACTTC.

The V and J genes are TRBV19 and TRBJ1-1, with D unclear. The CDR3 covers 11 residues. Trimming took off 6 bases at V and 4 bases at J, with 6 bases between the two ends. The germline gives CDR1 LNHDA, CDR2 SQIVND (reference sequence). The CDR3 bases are TGTGCCAGTAGGCTAGGCACTGAAGCTTTCTTT. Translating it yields CASRLGTEAFF.

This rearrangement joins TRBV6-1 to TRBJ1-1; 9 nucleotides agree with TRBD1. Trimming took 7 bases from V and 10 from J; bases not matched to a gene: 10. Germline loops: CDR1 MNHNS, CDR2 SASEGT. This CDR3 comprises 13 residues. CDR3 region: CASNPGTGRRAFF. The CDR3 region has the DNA TGTGCCAGCAACCCCGGGACAGGGAGGCGAGCTTTCTTT.

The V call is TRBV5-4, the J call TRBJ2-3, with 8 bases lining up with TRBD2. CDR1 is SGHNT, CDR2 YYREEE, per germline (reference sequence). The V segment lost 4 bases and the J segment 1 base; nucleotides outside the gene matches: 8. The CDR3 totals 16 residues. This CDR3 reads CASSPEAGEGTDTQYF. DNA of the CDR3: TGTGCCAGCAGCCCAGAAGCGGGAGAGGGCACAGATACGCAGTATTTT.

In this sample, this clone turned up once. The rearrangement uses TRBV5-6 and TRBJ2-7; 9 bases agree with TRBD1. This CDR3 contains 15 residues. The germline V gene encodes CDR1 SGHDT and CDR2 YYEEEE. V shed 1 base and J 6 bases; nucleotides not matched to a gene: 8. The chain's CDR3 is CASSLTGTGCFEQYF. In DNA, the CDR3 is TGTGCCAGCAGCTTGACCGGGACAGGGTGTTTCGAGCAGTACTTC.

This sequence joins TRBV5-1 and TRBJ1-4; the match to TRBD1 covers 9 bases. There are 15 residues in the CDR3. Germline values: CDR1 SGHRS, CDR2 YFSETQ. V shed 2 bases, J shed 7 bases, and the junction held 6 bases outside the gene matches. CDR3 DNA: TGCGCCAGCAGCTTCTCGGGGACAGGGAGTGAAAAACTGTTTTTT. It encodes CASSFSGTGSEKLFF. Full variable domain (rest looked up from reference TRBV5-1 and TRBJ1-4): KAGVTQTPRYLIKTRGQQVTLSCSPISGHRSVSWYQQTPGQGLQFLFEYFSETQRNKGNFPGRFSGRQFSNSRSEMNVSTLELGDSALYLCASSFSGTGSEKLFFGSGTQLSVL.

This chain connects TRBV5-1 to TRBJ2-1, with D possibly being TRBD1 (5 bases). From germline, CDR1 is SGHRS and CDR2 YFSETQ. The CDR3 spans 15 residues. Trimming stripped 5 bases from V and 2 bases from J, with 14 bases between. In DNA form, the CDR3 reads TGCGCCAGCAGTAAGGGGTTCCCTACCTACAATGAGCAGTTCTTC. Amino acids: CASSKGFPTYNEQFF.

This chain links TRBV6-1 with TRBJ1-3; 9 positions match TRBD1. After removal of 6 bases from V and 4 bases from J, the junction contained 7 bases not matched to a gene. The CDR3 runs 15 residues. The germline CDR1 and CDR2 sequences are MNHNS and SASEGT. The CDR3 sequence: CASSGTGFAGNTIYF. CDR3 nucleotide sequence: TGTGCCAGCAGCGGGACAGGGTTCGCCGGAAACACCATATATTTT.

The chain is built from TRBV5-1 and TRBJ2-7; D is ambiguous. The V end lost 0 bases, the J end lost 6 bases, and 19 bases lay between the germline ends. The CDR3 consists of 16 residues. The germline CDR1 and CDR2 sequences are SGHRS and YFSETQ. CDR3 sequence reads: CASSLAAVSSVGEQYF. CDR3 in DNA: TGCGCCAGCAGCTTGGCCGCGGTTAGCTCGGTCGGCGAGCAGTACTTC.

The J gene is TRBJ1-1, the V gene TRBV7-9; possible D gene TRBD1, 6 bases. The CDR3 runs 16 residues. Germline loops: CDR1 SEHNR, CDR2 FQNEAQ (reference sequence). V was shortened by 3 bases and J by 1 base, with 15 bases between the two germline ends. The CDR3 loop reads CASSFSQRTANTEAFF. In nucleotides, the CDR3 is TGTGCCAGCAGCTTCAGCCAAAGGACAGCGAACACTGAAGCTTTCTTT.

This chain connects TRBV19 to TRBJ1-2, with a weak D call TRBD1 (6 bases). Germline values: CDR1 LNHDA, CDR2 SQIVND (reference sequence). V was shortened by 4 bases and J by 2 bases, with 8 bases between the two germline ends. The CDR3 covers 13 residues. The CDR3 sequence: CASSTQGNYGYTF. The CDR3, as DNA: TGTGCCAGTAGTACCCAGGGGAACTATGGCTACACCTTC.

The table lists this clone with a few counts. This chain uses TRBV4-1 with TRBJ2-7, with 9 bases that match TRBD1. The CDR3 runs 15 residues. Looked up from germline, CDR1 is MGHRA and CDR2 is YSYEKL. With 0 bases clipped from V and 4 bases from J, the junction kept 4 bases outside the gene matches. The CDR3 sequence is CASSQDRTGAYEQYF. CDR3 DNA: TGCGCCAGCAGCCAAGATCGGACAGGGGCGTACGAGCAGTACTTC.

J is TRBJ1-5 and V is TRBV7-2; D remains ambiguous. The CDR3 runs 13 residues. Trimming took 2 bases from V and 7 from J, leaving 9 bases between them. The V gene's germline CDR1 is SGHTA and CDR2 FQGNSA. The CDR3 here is CASSLTGGQPQHF. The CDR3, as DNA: TGTGCCAGCAGCTTAACGGGTGGCCAGCCCCAGCATTTT.

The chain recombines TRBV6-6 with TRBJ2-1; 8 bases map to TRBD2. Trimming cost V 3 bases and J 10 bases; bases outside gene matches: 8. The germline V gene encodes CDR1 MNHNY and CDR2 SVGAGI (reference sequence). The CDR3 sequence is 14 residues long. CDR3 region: CASSYYAGGEEQFF. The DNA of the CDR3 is TGTGCCAGCAGTTATTACGCGGGAGGTGAGGAGCAGTTCTTC.

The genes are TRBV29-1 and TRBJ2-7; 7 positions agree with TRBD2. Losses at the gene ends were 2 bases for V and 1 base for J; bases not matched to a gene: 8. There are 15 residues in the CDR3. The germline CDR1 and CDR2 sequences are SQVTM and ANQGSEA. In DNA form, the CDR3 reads TGCAGCGTTGAATTTGGGGGGAGGGAGTCCTACGAGCAGTACTTC. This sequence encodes CSVEFGGRESYEQYF.

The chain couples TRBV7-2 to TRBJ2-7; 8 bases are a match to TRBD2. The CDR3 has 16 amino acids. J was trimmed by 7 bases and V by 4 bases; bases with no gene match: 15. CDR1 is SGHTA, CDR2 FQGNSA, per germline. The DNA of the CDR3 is TGTGCCAGCAGCTCCCTCCCTGCCCTAGCGGGTGATGAGCAGTACTTC. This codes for CASSSLPALAGDEQYF.

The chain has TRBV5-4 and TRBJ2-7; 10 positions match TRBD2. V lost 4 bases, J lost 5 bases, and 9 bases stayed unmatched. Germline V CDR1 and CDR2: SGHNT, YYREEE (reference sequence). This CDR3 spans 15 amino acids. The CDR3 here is CASSTPSGSPHEQYF. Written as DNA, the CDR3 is TGTGCCAGCAGCACCCCTAGCGGGAGTCCCCACGAGCAGTACTTC.

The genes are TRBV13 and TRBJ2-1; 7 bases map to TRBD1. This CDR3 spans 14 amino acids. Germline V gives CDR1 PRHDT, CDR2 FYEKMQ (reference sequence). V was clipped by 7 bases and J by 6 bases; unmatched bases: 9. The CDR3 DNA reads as TGTGCCAGCACACTAAGGTCAGGGGGCAATGAGCAGTTCTTC. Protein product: CASTLRSGGNEQFF.